This TCR beta chain was recorded in a study of OX40 agonist ivuxolimab in advanced cancers. Using immunoSEQ multiplex PCR, the repertoire was profiled, and TCRdb retains in-frame clones only, with some absent. The sample includes 75,000 to 95,000 clones, 85% of them seen just once. Germline values: CDR1 SGHAT, CDR2 FQNNGV. V gave up 5 bases and J gave up 1 base, with 21 bases separating them. This CDR3 has 18 residues. This chain connects TRBV11-2 to TRBJ2-4; TRBD2 might be the D (5 bases). This receptor was taken from an adult with an advanced solid tumor such as melanoma, head and neck, liver or kidney cancer. Sequencing was performed on CD4+ or CD8+ T cells sorted from blood, taken in a trial of the OX40 agonist ivuxolimab. The CDR3 here is CASSPTPRPEGAKNIQYF. The CDR3 coding sequence is TGTGCCAGCAGCCCCACCCCTCGACCAGAGGGTGCCAAAAACATTCAGTACTTC.